These 3 T cell receptor beta chains were sequenced from one sample in a study of blood T cell repertoires in COVID-19. Sequencing used immunoSEQ multiplex PCR; TCRdb keeps in-frame clones, though not all of them. This sample has about 260,000 clones, with more than 75% found just once. The sequenced sample consisted of peripheral blood. The receptors derive from a man aged 35 to 55 who had recovered from COVID-19.

CDR3 loop: CASSDRGGYEQYF. DNA for the CDR3: TGTGCCAGCTCAGACAGGGGTGGCTACGAGCAGTACTTC. The J gene is TRBJ2-7, the V gene TRBV18; 8 bases fit TRBD1. V gave up 5 bases and J gave up 3 bases; unmatched junction bases: 3. This CDR3 comprises 13 residues. Germline V gene sequence: CDR1 KGHSH, CDR2 LQKENI.

The gene calls are TRBV7-9 and TRBJ2-1; TRBD2 matches at 11 bases. The V segment lost 6 bases and the J segment 3 bases; nucleotides outside the gene matches: 7. The CDR3 has 16 amino acids. Germline CDR1 reads SEHNR; CDR2 reads FQNEAQ (reference sequence). The CDR3 DNA follows: TGTGCCAGCAGTCTAATGGGGACTAGCGGCTACAATGAGCAGTTCTTC. Its protein product is CASSLMGTSGYNEQFF.

V and J are TRBV5-8 and TRBJ1-5, with TRBD1 identical over 7 bases. The CDR3 covers 15 residues. J gave up 6 bases and V 0 bases, and 6 bases lay outside the gene matches. Germline CDR1 SGHTS, CDR2 YDEGEE. CDR3 in DNA: TGTGCCAGCAGCTTGGAAACAGGGGCGGGTCAGCCCCAGCATTTT. Its translation is CASSLETGAGQPQHF.